This T cell receptor (beta chain) was captured by sequencing in a study of T cell responses to AZD1222 COVID-19 vaccine. Produced via immunoSEQ multiplex PCR; TCRdb's table is partial and in-frame only. The data hold 120,000 or so clones, with roughly 87% observed a single time. This CDR3 contains 13 residues. V lost 6 bases and J 5 bases, leaving 13 bases between the germline ends. The germline V gene has CDR1 MNHEY and CDR2 SMNVEV (reference sequence). The receptor's source is an adult in good health. The chain links TRBV27 to TRBJ1-2; D possibly corresponds to TRBD1 (5 bases). The specimen comprised peripheral blood, sampled on day 0 of MenACWY control vaccination. CDR3 sequence: CASSYAQDYGYTF. Written as DNA, the CDR3 is TGTGCCAGCAGCTATGCACAGGATTATGGCTACACCTTC.